Listed below are T cell receptor beta chains from one sample, sequenced in a study of T cells after yellow fever vaccination. TCRdb re-called the 5' RACE reads through MiXCR, storing one row per CDR3 protein. The data show 450,000 to 550,000 distinct CDR3 sequences, about 19% seen once. Sequencing used PBMCs, obtained 15 days after the yellow fever booster vaccination. The receptors come from a young man who received the YFV17D yellow fever vaccine. Each CDR3 is given with its conserved first and last residue. The D gene is left open where the match is weak. Only part of the rows carry a size: once, few, many, or a class if the clone is expanded.

NA	TRBV7-2	NA	TRBJ1-5	TGTGCCAGCAGCTCCCGCTCGGGGGCGGGTCAGCCCCAGCATTTT	CASSSRSGAGQPQHF
few	TRBV4-2	NA	TRBJ2-2	TGTGCCAGCAGCCAAGCCTCTTCCGATTCGGGCACCGGGGAGCTGTTTTTT	CASSQASSDSGTGELFF
NA	TRBV20-1	NA	TRBJ1-1	TGCAGTGCCAAGACAGGAGTAACAACTGAAGCTTTCTTT	CSAKTGVTTEAFF
many	TRBV7-9	NA	TRBJ1-4	TGTGCCAGCAGCTTAGCCATCAGTTCTAATGAAAAACTGTTTTTT	CASSLAISSNEKLFF
few	TRBV5-8	NA	TRBJ2-1	TGTGCCAGCAGCTACCTTGGGACCGCCCCCTACAATGAGCAGTTCTTC	CASSYLGTAPYNEQFF
few	TRBV27	NA	TRBJ2-3	NA	CASSVGAGAAVYF
NA	TRBV20-1	NA	TRBJ2-2	TGCAGTGCTAGCCCCCAGTTTGGCGGGGAGCTGTTTTTT	CSASPQFGGELFF
NA	TRBV7-8	NA	TRBJ2-1	TGTGCCAGCAGCCCGGTTCGCGGGAATTACAATGAGCAGTTCTTC	CASSPVRGNYNEQFF
NA	TRBV29-1	NA	TRBJ2-1	TGCAGCGTCCTAGCCACACGGAATGAGCAGTTCTTC	CSVLATRNEQFF
few	TRBV27	NA	TRBJ2-2	TGTGCCAGCTTTTGGGACGGGGAGCTGTTTTTT	CASFWDGELFF
few	TRBV6-1	TRBD2	TRBJ2-7	TGTGCCACCAAGAGCCCACCGGGACTAGCGGGAGTTGAGCAGTACTTC	CATKSPPGLAGVEQYF
NA	TRBV11-2	NA	TRBJ1-1	TGTGCCAGCAGCTTAGATTTGAGGGGTACTGAAGCTTTCTTT	CASSLDLRGTEAFF
few	TRBV19	NA	TRBJ2-1	TGTGCCTCCGGGACGTTCAATGAGCAGTTCTTC	CASGTFNEQFF
NA	TRBV12-3/TRBV12-4	NA	TRBJ2-3	TGTGCCAGCAGTTCACAGCATAGACTCCCCTGGCCTACAGATACGCAGTATTTT	CASSSQHRLPWPTDTQYF
NA	TRBV2	NA	TRBJ2-1	TGTGCCAGCAGTGAAGAAGGCGGAGCATACAATGAGCAGTTCTTC	CASSEEGGAYNEQFF
few	TRBV30	TRBD2	TRBJ2-1	TGTGCCTGGAGTAGGCTAGCGGGAGACAATGAGCAGTTCTTC	CAWSRLAGDNEQFF
few	TRBV20-1	TRBD1	TRBJ2-1	TGCAGTGCTGCGGACAGGGAGCGTTATTCTACCTACAATGAGCAGTTCTTC	CSAADRERYSTYNEQFF
few	TRBV6-5	TRBD1	TRBJ1-4	TGTGCCAGCAGTTACGTTGGACAGGGTAATCGGAATGAAAAACTGTTTTTT	CASSYVGQGNRNEKLFF
NA	TRBV28	NA	TRBJ2-2	TGTGCCAGCAGATTTCTCACAGGGATCGGGGAGCTGTTTTTT	CASRFLTGIGELFF
NA	TRBV12-3/TRBV12-4	NA	TRBJ2-7	TGTGCCAGCAGTCGAAGGGGTAAGGAAACCTACGAGCAGTACTTC	CASSRRGKETYEQYF
NA	TRBV5-1	TRBD1	TRBJ1-4	TGCGCCAGCAAAGGACAGGCCGCAACTAATGAAAAACTGTTTTTT	CASKGQAATNEKLFF
few	TRBV20-1	NA	TRBJ1-2	TGCAGTGCTAGTTTGGCAGGTTTGCTGGGCGGCTACACCTTC	CSASLAGLLGGYTF
few	TRBV14	NA	TRBJ2-1	TGTGCCAGCAGCCAAGAACCCTTTTACAATGAGCAGTTCTTC	CASSQEPFYNEQFF
once	TRBV20-1	NA	TRBJ1-1	TGCAGTGCTAGAGCACAAGTGGGCACTGAAGCTTTCTTT	CSARAQVGTEAFF
NA	TRBV15	TRBD1	TRBJ2-1	TGTGCCACCAGCGGGACAGGCAACAATGAGCAGTTCTTC	CATSGTGNNEQFF
NA	TRBV10-3	NA	TRBJ2-5	TGTGCCATCAGTGACGGAACCTCCCAAGAGACCCAGTACTTC	CAISDGTSQETQYF
NA	TRBV20-1	NA	TRBJ2-1	TGCAGTGCTATTAAGGGAACCCCGACCAATGAGCAGTTCTTC	CSAIKGTPTNEQFF
NA	TRBV20-1	TRBD2	TRBJ2-1	TGCAGTGCCAAGGGGTCTAGCGGGAGGGAGAATGAGCAGTTCTTC	CSAKGSSGRENEQFF
NA	TRBV12-3/TRBV12-4	NA	TRBJ2-7	TGTGCCAGCAGCCCCGGGACTGGGGAGCAGTACTTC	CASSPGTGEQYF